The rows below give T cell receptor beta chains drawn from one sample of a study of PD-1 blockade in classical Hodgkin lymphoma. The assay was immunoSEQ multiplex PCR, and TCRdb's table has in-frame clones only and misses some. The data show approximately 19,000 clones, about 85% seen once. The sample here was CD8+ T cells from blood, taken before the fourth cycle of nivolumab. Receptor source: a human donor with classical Hodgkin lymphoma. Both conserved end residues are part of each CDR3. Each record gives: J gene, D gene, V gene, clone size, CDR3 DNA, CDR3 protein. D genes are given only for firm matches. Size tells how often a clone was seen (once, few, many) or the class of an expanded clone, and some rows leave it out.

TRBJ2-7 . TRBV6-4 . TGTGCCAGCAGTGACTCGTGGGTGGGGCAGTACTTC CASSDSWVGQYF
TRBJ1-2 . TRBV5-4 . TGTGCCAGCAGCCCGGATGTCAGGGAAACTAACTATGGCTACACCTTC CASSPDVRETNYGYTF
TRBJ2-7 . TRBV5-1 . TGCGCCAGCAGCTATATAGCCGGGAGCTCCTACGAGCAGTACTTC CASSYIAGSSYEQYF
TRBJ2-7 . TRBV27 . TGTGCCAGCAGTCCGACTACCATTCCCTACGAGCAGTACTTC CASSPTTIPYEQYF
TRBJ2-5 . TRBV9 . TGTGCCAGCGGCCCCCAAGAGACCCAGTACTTC CASGPQETQYF
TRBJ2-5 . TRBV13 . TGTGCCAGCAGCACCCGACTACATCAAGAGACCCAGTACTTC CASSTRLHQETQYF
TRBJ1-2 . TRBV5-1 . TGCGCCAGCAGCCAGGACAGTAGCTATGGCTACACCTTC CASSQDSSYGYTF
TRBJ2-7 TRBD2 TRBV27 . TGTGCCAGCAGTTTATCAGGACTAGGTGGCTCCTACGAGCAGTACTTC CASSLSGLGGSYEQYF
TRBJ2-7 . TRBV11-3 . TGTGCCAGCAGCTCAAGGGAGGGGGATTCCTACGAGCAGTACTTC CASSSREGDSYEQYF
TRBJ2-1 . TRBV27 . TGTGCCAGCAGTTTAGCCTCCGGACAGACGAATGAGCAGTTCTTC CASSLASGQTNEQFF
TRBJ2-1 . TRBV7-9 once TGTGCCAGCAGCTTACGGGGGAGAGTAAATGAGCAGTTCTTC CASSLRGRVNEQFF
TRBJ2-4 . TRBV27 . TGTGCCAGCAGTACCCAAAGACAGGTTTCTAAAATTGACATTCAGTACTTC CASSTQRQVSKIDIQYF
TRBJ1-5 . TRBV28 . TGTGCCAGCAGTTCCTTTCAAACCCCCCAAAAAAGTTGGGGTACAGATCAGCCCCAGCATTTT CASSSFQTPQKSWGTDQPQHF
TRBJ1-1 . TRBV9 few TGTGCCAGCAGCCCTTGGGACACCCTGAGGATGAACACTGAAGCTTTCTTT CASSPWDTLRMNTEAFF
TRBJ1-2 TRBD1 TRBV6-1 . TGTGCCAGCAGGGGGACAGGGAGTCGATACTATGGCTACACCTTC CASRGTGSRYYGYTF
TRBJ2-1 TRBD2 TRBV13 . TGTGCCAGCAGCCAACTAGCGGAGGTCTACAATGAGCAGTTCTTC CASSQLAEVYNEQFF
TRBJ1-3 TRBD1 TRBV27 . TGTGCCAGCAGTGCGGGGACAGGGGGCACTGGAAACACCATATATTTT CASSAGTGGTGNTIYF
TRBJ1-2 . TRBV30 . TGTGCCTGGATATCCAGGACTAACTATGGCTACACCTTC CAWISRTNYGYTF
TRBJ2-7 TRBD2 TRBV28 once TGTGCCAGCAGTGCGGGACTAGCGGACTACGAGCAGTACTTC CASSAGLADYEQYF
TRBJ2-5 TRBD2 TRBV7-9 . TGTGCCAGCAGCCCGACTAGCGGCCCCCAAGAGACCCAGTACTTC CASSPTSGPQETQYF
TRBJ1-4 . TRBV6-5 . TGTGCCAGCAGTTACCAAATCGGTGCAACTAATGAAAAACTGTTTTTT CASSYQIGATNEKLFF
TRBJ2-7 . TRBV19 . TGTGCCAGTAGTATAGCCCCAGGGGGGAGGTCCTCCTACGAGCAGTACTTC CASSIAPGGRSSYEQYF
TRBJ1-5 TRBD1 TRBV25-1 . TGTGCCAGCGCCCAGGGGGCAGGTCAGCCCCAGCATTTT CASAQGAGQPQHF
TRBJ1-1 TRBD1 TRBV10-3 . TGTGCCATCAGTGGAAAAATGGGACAGAAGAACACTGAAGCTTTCTTT CAISGKMGQKNTEAFF
TRBJ2-7 TRBD1 TRBV4-2 . TGTGCCAGCAGCCCGACCGAACAGGGGTTGGACGAGCAGTACTTC CASSPTEQGLDEQYF
TRBJ2-5 . TRBV28 . TGTGCCAGCAGTTTATTGGAACGGACGGGGGAGCAGTACTTC CASSLLERTGEQYF
TRBJ2-1 TRBD1 TRBV6-1 once TGTGCCAGCAGAAGAATGACAGGGGGCTCAGATGAGCAGTTCTTC CASRRMTGGSDEQFF
TRBJ2-2 TRBD2 TRBV5-4 . TGTGCCAGCAGCTTTACAGCGGGGACCGGGGAGCTGTTTTTT CASSFTAGTGELFF
TRBJ1-3 . TRBV11-2 . TGTGCCAGCAGCTTAATCCGGGACAACTCTGGAAACACCATATATTTT CASSLIRDNSGNTIYF
TRBJ2-2 . TRBV7-9 . TGTGCCAGCAGCCGATCTTTCGGGGAGCTGTTTTTT CASSRSFGELFF
TRBJ2-1 . TRBV27 . TGTGCCAGCAGTGGGGAACAAAGCTCCTACAATGAGCAGTTCTTC CASSGEQSSYNEQFF
TRBJ2-7 . TRBV5-4 . TGTGCCAGCAGCACAACAAGGAGCTCCTACGAGCAGTACTTC CASSTTRSSYEQYF